This TCR beta chain is from a study of beta chain features in type 1 diabetes. This clone has more than one count but fewer than ten. Its antigen is currently unknown. Broader study findings: Among patients, naive, central memory and Treg TCRB repertoires appeared more similar than among healthy donors.

The investigators reverse transcribed all of the isolated RNA, so they sequenced expressed TCRB transcripts. Sequencing used immunoSEQ multiplex PCR; TCRdb keeps in-frame clones, though not all of them. The sample records about 140,000 clones, about a tenth being singletons. Germline V gives CDR1 MGHRA, CDR2 YSYEKL. The trim removed 0 bases at V and 0 bases at J, leaving 8 bases unmatched. There are 18 residues in the CDR3. Averaging roughly 110 mL, one heparinised blood draw was given by each donor. Purities over 95% were achieved in all sorted populations. This chain uses TRBV4-1 with TRBJ2-1; TRBD2 aligns across 7 bases. The sample taken for sequencing was central memory CD4+ T cells from blood. The source is a woman in her forties in good health. Here the CDR3 DNA reads TGCGCCAGCAGCCAAGACTTAGGCGGGGGAGACTCCTACAATGAGCAGTTCTTC. Its protein product is CASSQDLGGGDSYNEQFF.